Shown below are 24 T cell receptor beta chains from a single sample sequenced in a study. TCRdb passed the RT-PCR reads through MiXCR, listing each CDR3 protein once. Of about 700,000 distinct CDR3 sequences in the sample, 14% were seen once. The sample taken for sequencing was memory CD4+ T cells from blood. The receptor set was obtained from a female donor in good health, serving as a healthy control.

The chain recombines TRBV7-9 with TRBJ2-1, with D tentatively TRBD1 or TRBD2 (7 bases each). CDR3 length equals 19 residues. V lost 1 base and J lost 9, with 28 bases in between. Germline CDR1 reads SEHNR; CDR2 reads FQNEAQ (reference sequence). The CDR3 DNA is TGTGCCAGCAGCTTAGAAAGGGGGGGCGGGAGACAGGGTTGGCGTGAGCAGTTCTTC. Translating gives CASSLERGGGRQGWREQFF.

V usage is TRBV18 and J usage is TRBJ1-5, with D unresolved. The length of the CDR3 is 16 residues. Deletions cut 3 bases from V and 2 bases from J, with 14 bases between. Germline V gene sequence: CDR1 KGHSH, CDR2 LQKENI. The CDR3 region is CASSPASGGGNQPQHF. The CDR3 nucleotides are TGTGCCAGCTCACCCGCGTCCGGAGGAGGCAATCAGCCCCAGCATTTT.

The chain is built from TRBV7-2 and TRBJ1-6, with 11 bases matching TRBD1. J gave up 2 bases and V 3 bases, and 0 bases lay outside the gene matches. Germline loops: CDR1 SGHTA, CDR2 FQGNSA. The CDR3 covers 16 residues. The CDR3 nucleotides are TGTGCCAGCAGCTTGGACAGGGGGCCCTATAATTCACCCCTCCACTTT. Its protein is CASSLDRGPYNSPLHF.

This clonotype has just a few counts. The junction differs from germline at one of its ends, possibly a read error. The V and J genes are TRBV7-2 and TRBJ2-2; maybe TRBD2 (6 bases). The CDR3 runs 14 residues. The germline V gene encodes CDR1 SGHTA and CDR2 FQGNSA. In DNA, the CDR3 is TGTGCCAGCAGCCTAGCGACAGAGAACGGGGAGCTGTTTTTT. Its translation is CASSLATENGELFF.

The rearrangement uses TRBV11-2 and TRBJ2-1; no definite D call. The germline V gene has CDR1 SGHAT and CDR2 FQNNGV. Trimming pared 1 base from V and 2 bases from J, leaving 9 bases between. The CDR3 runs to 15 residues. CDR3 coding DNA: TGTGCCAGCAGCTTAGTAACAGTCACCTACAATGAGCAGTTCTTC. It encodes CASSLVTVTYNEQFF.

This chain connects TRBV9 to TRBJ1-1; TRBD1 matches 7 bases. The CDR3 has 15 amino acids. The germline V gene has CDR1 SGDLS and CDR2 YYNGEE. The V gene end was trimmed by 3 bases and the J gene end by 5 bases; junction bases not matched to a gene: 10. The CDR3 sequence: CASSGTTGVGTEAFF. DNA of the CDR3: TGTGCCAGCAGCGGAACCACAGGGGTGGGTACTGAAGCTTTCTTT.

The rearrangement uses TRBV6-5 and TRBJ2-3; 12 nucleotides agree with TRBD2. The germline gives CDR1 MNHEY, CDR2 SVGAGI. V trimming: 4 bases; J trimming: 9 bases; junction bases outside the gene matches: 8. CDR3 length: 15 residues. The CDR3 DNA reads as TGTGCCAGCAGTTCTAGCGGGGGGGCCGGGTTAACGCAGTATTTT. Amino acids: CASSSSGGAGLTQYF.

This clonotype was observed many times. V gene TRBV7-8 combines with J gene TRBJ2-7; TRBD2 matches at 7 bases. J gave up 7 bases and V 5 bases, and 5 bases lay outside the gene matches. The germline gives CDR1 SGHVS, CDR2 FQNEAQ. The CDR3 sequence is 12 residues long. CDR3 sequence (DNA): TGTGCCAGCAGCCCCTACGGGGGGGAGCAGTACTTC. It translates to CASSPYGGEQYF.

This clonotype came up a few times. CDR3 in DNA: TGTGCCAGCAGCCCCAGGAGGGGATCCTACGAGCAGTACTTC. Protein product: CASSPRRGSYEQYF. The V and J genes are TRBV7-6 and TRBJ2-7; possible D gene TRBD2, 6 bases. The V end lost 5 bases, the J end lost 1 base, and 12 bases lay between the germline ends. Germline V gene data show CDR1 as SGHVS and CDR2 as FNYEAQ. There are 14 residues in the CDR3.

This clonotype was recorded at least ten times. The chain is built from TRBV6-5 and TRBJ1-2; possible D gene TRBD1, 6 bases. CDR3 size: 13 residues. Germline values: CDR1 MNHEY, CDR2 SVGAGI. V lost 7 bases, J lost 4 bases, and 13 bases lay in between. CDR3 in DNA: TGTGCCAGCAAGGGGGGCGCGGTCTATGGCTACACCTTC. This sequence encodes CASKGGAVYGYTF.

This clonotype came up a few times. The V and J genes are TRBV7-6 and TRBJ2-7; 9 bases map to TRBD1. The germline V gene encodes CDR1 SGHVS and CDR2 FNYEAQ. This CDR3 comprises 14 residues. J lost 8 bases, V lost 4 bases, and 9 bases had no gene match. CDR3 in DNA: TGTGCCAGCAGCTCCCAAGTGGACAGGGGAAAGCAGTACTTC. Its translation: CASSSQVDRGKQYF.

The chain joins TRBV27 to TRBJ2-7, with no clear D. Germline V gives CDR1 MNHEY, CDR2 SMNVEV (reference sequence). V was pared by 7 bases and J by 1 base, with 2 bases between. This CDR3 has 10 amino acids. CDR3 coding DNA: TGTGCCAGCATTTCCTACGAGCAGTACTTC. It yields the protein CASISYEQYF.

This clonotype was picked up a small number of times. The chain recombines TRBV12-3 or TRBV12-4 with TRBJ1-2; D gene ambiguous. V lost 4 bases and J 4 bases, leaving 10 bases between the germline ends. This CDR3 is built from 13 residues. The CDR3 sequence is CASSSGSPYGYTF. The CDR3 DNA reads as TGTGCCAGCAGTTCGGGCAGCCCCTATGGCTACACCTTC.

The chain is built from TRBV12-3 or TRBV12-4 and TRBJ2-3; 14 bases fit TRBD2. There are 15 residues in the CDR3. V lost 5 bases and J lost 7; bases outside the gene matches: 5. The CDR3 region has the DNA TGTGCCAGCAGTGACGGGACTAGCGGGAGAAATACGCAGTATTTT. Its translation is CASSDGTSGRNTQYF.

The chain has TRBV7-9 and TRBJ2-2; 9 positions agree with TRBD1. V was clipped by 6 bases and J by 8 bases; unmatched bases: 10. The CDR3 is made up of 15 amino acids. The germline CDR1 and CDR2 sequences are SEHNR and FQNEAQ (reference sequence). Here the CDR3 DNA reads TGTGCCAGCAGGCCCGGGACAGGGAATAAGGGGGAGCTGTTTTTT. Translation gives CASRPGTGNKGELFF.

The chain joins TRBV27 to TRBJ2-1; D uncertain. The V and J ends lost 6 bases and 6 bases respectively, with 9 bases between them. This CDR3 region has 12 residues. Germline loops: CDR1 MNHEY, CDR2 SMNVEV (reference sequence). CDR3 loop: CASSPPSNEQFF. CDR3 DNA sequence: TGTGCCAGCAGCCCTCCCTCCAATGAGCAGTTCTTC.

This clonotype was found a few times. This sequence joins TRBV6-6 and TRBJ2-1, with 14 bases that match TRBD2. V lost 9 bases and J lost 10; bases outside the gene matches: 11. The germline V gene has CDR1 MNHNY and CDR2 SVGAGI (reference sequence). The CDR3 consists of 15 residues. This CDR3 is CASNMGLAGVEEQFF. CDR3 nucleotide sequence: TGTGCCAGTAATATGGGACTAGCGGGAGTTGAGGAGCAGTTCTTC.

The sample holds a few counts of this clonotype. Here the CDR3 DNA reads TGCAGTGCTAGAGGTGGAACTAGCGGGCTCCGCACAGATACGCAGTATTTT. Translating it yields CSARGGTSGLRTDTQYF. V gene TRBV20-1 combines with J gene TRBJ2-3; 9 bases are shared with TRBD2. Germline lookup yields CDR1 DFQATT and CDR2 SNEGSKA (reference sequence). Losses at the gene ends were 1 base for V and 1 base for J; bases not matched to a gene: 9. The CDR3 covers 17 residues.

This clonotype appeared many times. The V call is TRBV10-3, the J call TRBJ2-2, with 7 bases fitting TRBD1. Trimming cost V 4 bases and J 3 bases; bases outside gene matches: 8. CDR1 and CDR2 (germline): ENHRY, SYGVKD. The CDR3 spans 16 residues. CDR3 in DNA: TGTGCCATCAGTGGAAAAGGGGGCACGGACACCGGGGAGCTGTTTTTT. Translating it yields CAISGKGGTDTGELFF.

The rearrangement links TRBV18 to TRBJ1-4; 10 bases fit TRBD1. Per the germline V gene, CDR1 is KGHSH and CDR2 is LQKENI. The CDR3 sequence is 14 residues long. The ends lost 3 bases at V and 6 bases at J; junction bases unmatched: 1. The CDR3 sequence: CASSPGTGDEKLFF. The CDR3 region has the DNA TGTGCCAGCTCACCCGGGACAGGGGATGAAAAACTGTTTTTT.

The rearrangement uses TRBV6-5 and TRBJ2-3, with 7 nucleotides matching TRBD2. This CDR3 spans 13 amino acids. Germline assignment: CDR1 MNHEY and CDR2 SVGAGI. Unmatched junction bases numbered 13, after V lost 11 bases and J lost 8 bases. The CDR3 DNA reads TGTGCCCACGGTGAGCGGGACCGCTGTACGCAGTATTTT. It yields the protein CAHGERDRCTQYF.

This clonotype occurred a few times. The chain joins TRBV27 to TRBJ2-1; D may be TRBD2 (6 bases). CDR3 length: 15 residues. Germline V lookup: CDR1 MNHEY, CDR2 SMNVEV (reference sequence). V dropped 7 bases and J dropped 4 bases, with 17 bases sitting between them. The CDR3 DNA reads TGTGCCAGCACCAAGGATTTGGGACTGTACAATGAGCAGTTCTTC. Its protein product is CASTKDLGLYNEQFF.

This rearrangement joins TRBV7-9 to TRBJ1-2, with D unclear. CDR3 length: 13 amino acids. Germline V lookup: CDR1 SEHNR, CDR2 FQNEAQ (reference sequence). Trimming cost V 4 bases and J 7 bases, with 13 bases left between them. Here the CDR3 DNA reads TGTGCCAGCAGCTCAGAACGTGATCGTGGCTACACCTTC. Its translation: CASSSERDRGYTF.

This clonotype was observed at least ten times. The chain links TRBV20-1 to TRBJ2-7; possibly TRBD2 for D (5 bases). The CDR3 covers 13 residues. V gave up 3 bases and J gave up 5 bases, with 14 bases separating them. CDR1 and CDR2 (germline): DFQATT, SNEGSKA (reference sequence). The CDR3 sequence is CSARGRGWDEQYF. The CDR3 DNA reads TGCAGTGCTAGGGGCCGGGGTTGGGACGAGCAGTACTTC.